Listed below are T cell receptor beta chains from one sample, sequenced in a study of T cell changes during pregnancy in multiple sclerosis. Measured with immunoSEQ multiplex PCR; TCRdb has only the in-frame clones, and not every one. The table shows 65,000 to 95,000 clones, with under 95% occurring only once. The input for sequencing was peripheral blood, taken after pregnancy. The receptors come from a female donor in good health, enrolled as a control in a pregnancy study. CDR3s include the opening cysteine and the closing phenylalanine or tryptophan. Fields, in order: J gene, V gene, D gene, clone size, CDR3 DNA, CDR3 protein. The D gene is left open where the match is weak. Size tells how often a clone was seen (once, few, many) or the class of an expanded clone, and some rows leave it out.

TRBJ2-5 TRBV7-8 - - TGTGCCAGCAGCCCAGGAGTGGGGGGCCAAGAGACCCAGTACTTC CASSPGVGGQETQYF
TRBJ2-5 TRBV5-6 TRBD1 - TGTGCCAGCAGCAGGACAGGGGCGGGGGAGACCCAGTACTTC CASSRTGAGETQYF
TRBJ2-7 TRBV5-1 TRBD2 few TGCGCCAGCAGCTTGTTCGCGGGAGCCTACGAGCAGTACTTC CASSLFAGAYEQYF
TRBJ2-7 TRBV18 - - TGTGCCAGCTCACCACCGGGGGGAAATCCCGACGAGCAGTACTTC CASSPPGGNPDEQYF
TRBJ2-2 TRBV19 - - TGTGCCAGTAGTATTTTCCCCACAATCACCGGGGAGCTGTTTTTT CASSIFPTITGELFF
TRBJ1-2 TRBV6-5 - - TGTGCCAGCAGTTACGGGGGGTATGGCTACACCTTC CASSYGGYGYTF
TRBJ1-2 TRBV2 - - TGTGCCGGAGTAAGCGCCCGCTATGGCTACACCTTC CAGVSARYGYTF
TRBJ2-7 TRBV5-1 TRBD1 once TGCGCCAGCAGTCTCCAAGGACAGGACACCGAGCAGTACTTC CASSLQGQDTEQYF
TRBJ2-7 TRBV18 TRBD2 - TGTGCCAGCTCACCTCTTGCTAGCGGGTACGAGCAGTACTTC CASSPLASGYEQYF
TRBJ2-3 TRBV6-5 TRBD2 - TGTGCCAGCAGGCCGACGGGGGAGGGGGATACGCAGTATTTT CASRPTGEGDTQYF
TRBJ2-7 TRBV4-1 TRBD2 few TGCGCCAGCAGCCAAGAAGGGACTAGTCTTTCCGCCGGGGAGCAGTACTTC CASSQEGTSLSAGEQYF
TRBJ1-1 TRBV4-1 - - TGCGCCAGCCAGACACTGCCCCAGGACAGCCTGAAAGCTTTCTTT CASQTLPQDSLKAFF
TRBJ2-5 TRBV5-4 TRBD2 - TGTGCCAGCAGCTTTCAGGGAGGGGTTTCGGAGACCCAGTACTTC CASSFQGGVSETQYF
TRBJ1-5 TRBV18 - - TGTGCCAGCTCACCGAACCGGAGGGGCGATCAGCCCCAGCATTTT CASSPNRRGDQPQHF
TRBJ1-5 TRBV5-6 - - TGTGCCAGCAGCTTAATTCGAGGGGGGGCCCGCAATCAGCCCCAGCATTTT CASSLIRGGARNQPQHF
TRBJ2-1 TRBV9 - - TGTGCCAGCAGCGTAGAAGCTAATTCCTACAATGAGCAGTTCTTC CASSVEANSYNEQFF
TRBJ1-6 TRBV6-5 - few TGTGCCAGCAGAATAGTGAATTCACCCCTCCACTTT CASRIVNSPLHF
TRBJ2-5 TRBV7-9 - - TGTGCCAGCAGCTTATCCCAGGGTTCCCAAGAGACCCAGTACTTC CASSLSQGSQETQYF
TRBJ2-5 TRBV6-5 TRBD2 - TGTGCCAGCAAGACACTAGCGGGAGGGCACCAGTACTTC CASKTLAGGHQYF
TRBJ2-1 TRBV7-9 TRBD2 - TGTGCCAGCAGCTTCGGACTAGCCGAGCAGTTCTTC CASSFGLAEQFF
TRBJ2-1 TRBV5-8 TRBD1 - TGTGCCAGCAACACGGACAGGCACAATGAGCAGTTCTTC CASNTDRHNEQFF
TRBJ2-5 TRBV6-1 TRBD1 few TGTGCCAGCAATACAGGGGCCCAAGAGACCCAGTACTTC CASNTGAQETQYF
TRBJ1-5 TRBV30 TRBD1 - TGTGCCTGGACGGGACAGGGAGGTCAGCCCCAGCATTTT CAWTGQGGQPQHF
TRBJ2-7 TRBV5-1 - - TGCGCCAGCAGCGGGGGCCTCGCGGGCTACGAGCAGTACTTC CASSGGLAGYEQYF
TRBJ2-2 TRBV2 - - TGTGCCAGCAGAATACGCGCGGGATACACCGGGGAGCTGTTTTTT CASRIRAGYTGELFF
TRBJ1-1 TRBV27 - - TGTGCCAGCAGTTCCGAGTTGGCTTTCTTT CASSSELAFF
TRBJ1-1 TRBV6-5 - - TGTGCCAGCAGTCAAAGGTCGGGGACTGAAGCTTTCTTT CASSQRSGTEAFF
TRBJ2-7 TRBV9 - - TGTGCCAGCCACCCGGGGGTTCTGGGGCTCTACGAGCAGTACTTC CASHPGVLGLYEQYF
TRBJ2-7 TRBV4-3 - - TGCGCCAGCAGCCCCGGGGTCGAACTTATATACGAGCAGTACTTC CASSPGVELIYEQYF
TRBJ1-5 TRBV28 - once TGTGCCAGCACAGTTTCTGGGGGGTATAGCAATCAGCCCCAGCATTTT CASTVSGGYSNQPQHF
TRBJ1-6 TRBV27 - - TGTGCCAGCAGTTCTAGGTATTCCGCACCCCTCCACTTT CASSSRYSAPLHF
TRBJ1-1 TRBV10-3 - - TGTGCCATCAGTGAGTTTGAGGAAAACACTGAAGCTTTCTTT CAISEFEENTEAFF
TRBJ2-1 TRBV2 TRBD2 - TGTGCCAGCAGTGCGTCTAGCGGCCTGTTGGAGCAGTTCTTC CASSASSGLLEQFF
TRBJ1-1 TRBV7-8 - - TGTGCCAGCAGCTTAGTCATCAGAGCCGGGGACACTGAAGCTTTCTTT CASSLVIRAGDTEAFF
TRBJ1-2 TRBV6-6 - - TGTGCCAGCAGTTATAATGACTATGGCTACACCTTC CASSYNDYGYTF
TRBJ1-2 TRBV6-6 - - TGTGCCAGCAGTCGGATCGACAGGTCGGCGAGTGGCTACACCTTC CASSRIDRSASGYTF
TRBJ1-5 TRBV15 - - TGTGCCACCAGCACCCGACAGGTCAATCAGCCCCAGCATTTT CATSTRQVNQPQHF
TRBJ1-4 TRBV7-8 TRBD1 - TGTGCCAGCAGCCCCTCCTACTGGGTGACAGGGAGGGAAAAACTGTTTTTT CASSPSYWVTGREKLFF
TRBJ2-1 TRBV6-6 - - TGTGCCAGCACCAAGCCAGCGGACAATGAGCAGTTCTTC CASTKPADNEQFF
TRBJ2-7 TRBV6-1 - once TGTGCCAGCAGTGATATAAGGGGGGGTGAGCAGTACTTC CASSDIRGGEQYF
TRBJ2-3 TRBV18 TRBD2 - TGTGCCAGCTCACCCGATACTAGCGGGGGACCCCCAGATACGCAGTATTTT CASSPDTSGGPPDTQYF
TRBJ2-2 TRBV6-1 - - TGTGCCAGCAGTAACCTAGGGGGAGCCGGGGAGCTGTTTTTT CASSNLGGAGELFF
TRBJ2-7 TRBV7-7 TRBD2 - TGTGCTAGCAGCTTAGCGAGCGGGAGGGCCTACGAGCAGTACTTC CASSLASGRAYEQYF
TRBJ2-7 TRBV27 TRBD2 once TGTGCCAGCAGACCAGGACTAGCGGGAAGCTCCTACGAGCAGTACTTC CASRPGLAGSSYEQYF
TRBJ1-6 TRBV30 - once TGTGCCTGGAGTGTCAAGAGGGGGACGTCCGGGACGGGGAATTCACCCCTCCACTTT CAWSVKRGTSGTGNSPLHF